The 2 T cell receptor beta chains in this list originate from one sample, sequenced in a study of blood T cell repertoires in COVID-19. TCRdb's copy holds only in-frame clones and misses some; the assay was immunoSEQ multiplex PCR. The sample yields tens of thousands of clones, more than 65% seen once. Sequenced: peripheral blood. The receptors were gathered from a woman aged 50 to 60 with acute or convalescent COVID-19.

On this clone: Within the sample, other DNA sequences also encode this same CDR3. V usage is TRBV7-2 and J usage is TRBJ2-7; the D gene is possibly TRBD2 (7 bases). Germline lookup yields CDR1 SGHTA and CDR2 FQGNSA. Deletions cut 1 base from V and 3 bases from J, with 16 bases between. CDR3 length equals 16 residues. The CDR3 loop is CASSLVGGGGGYEQYF. In DNA form, the CDR3 reads TGTGCCAGCAGCTTAGTAGGGGGTGGGGGGGGCTACGAGCAGTACTTC.

This chain links TRBV29-1 with TRBJ2-1, with a tentative D call TRBD2 (6 bases). This CDR3 is 13 amino acids long. V lost 4 bases and J lost 9, with 16 bases in between. The germline V gene has CDR1 SQVTM and CDR2 ANQGSEA. CDR3 region: CSVASDRGVEQFF. The CDR3 bases are TGCAGCGTTGCTAGCGACCGGGGTGTTGAGCAGTTCTTC.